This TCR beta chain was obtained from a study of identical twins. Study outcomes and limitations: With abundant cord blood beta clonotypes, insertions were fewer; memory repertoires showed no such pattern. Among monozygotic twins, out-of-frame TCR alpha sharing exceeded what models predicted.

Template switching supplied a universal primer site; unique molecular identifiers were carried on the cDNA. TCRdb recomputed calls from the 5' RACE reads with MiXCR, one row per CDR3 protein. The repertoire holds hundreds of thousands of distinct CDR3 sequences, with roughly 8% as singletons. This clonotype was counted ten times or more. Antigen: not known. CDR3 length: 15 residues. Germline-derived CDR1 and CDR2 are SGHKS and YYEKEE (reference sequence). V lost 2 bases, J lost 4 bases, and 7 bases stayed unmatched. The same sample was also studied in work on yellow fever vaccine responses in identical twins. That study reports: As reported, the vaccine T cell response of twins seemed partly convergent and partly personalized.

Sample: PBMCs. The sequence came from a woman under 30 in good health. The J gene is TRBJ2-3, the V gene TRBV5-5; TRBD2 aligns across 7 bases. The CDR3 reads CASSLSGRAADTQYF. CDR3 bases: TGTGCCAGCAGCTTAAGTGGGAGGGCTGCAGATACGCAGTATTTT. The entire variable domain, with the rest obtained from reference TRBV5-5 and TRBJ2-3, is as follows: DAGVTQSPTHLIKTRGQQVTLRCSPISGHKSVSWYQQVLGQGPQFIFQYYEKEERGRGNFPDRFSARQFPNYSSELNVNALLLGDSALYLCASSLSGRAADTQYFGPGTRLTVL.